This entry features one TCR beta chain sequence. The sample comes from a study of blood T cell repertoires in COVID-19. Study-wide background: The origin of the acute and convalescent COVID-19 samples was the United States, Italy and Spain. In each case, the material was cDNA or gDNA derived from T cells, B-cell-depleted T cells, or PBMCs.

The Seattle site enrolled patients during active infection and followed them longitudinally. Looked up from germline, CDR1 is MNHEY and CDR2 is SMNVEV (reference sequence). The CDR3 is made up of 20 amino acids. Germline trimming cut 5 bases from V and 7 bases from J; bases unmatched to any gene: 23. Per the study methods: It was from reference gene primer amplification that nucleated cell counts were estimated. Assay: immunoSEQ multiplex PCR; the TCRdb copy retains only in-frame clones and omits some. The V and J calls and clone size are taken from that table; D and trimming were inferred from the DNA. The sample holds 150,000 to 200,000 clones, approximately 90% seen once.

The specimen was peripheral blood. This clonotype originated in a man aged 18-30 years with COVID-19, enrolled during active disease. The rearrangement uses TRBV27 and TRBJ2-1; TRBD2 matches 10 bases. CDR3 residues: CASSRGKNRGLSGRVNEQFF. The DNA for the CDR3 is TGTGCCAGCAGTCGGGGAAAGAACAGGGGGTTGAGCGGGAGGGTGAATGAGCAGTTCTTC.